The 3 T cell receptor beta chains below come from one sample, sequenced in a study of cytomegalovirus exposure and HLA in healthy donors (dated by TCRdb to 2015 to 2018). The protocol used for the library was the immunoSEQ multiplex PCR assay. For the multiplex PCR, a mixture combining 60 forward primers for TCR Vbeta segments and 13 reverse primers for TCR Jbeta segments was used. TCRdb took over this immuneACCESS table, retaining in-frame rearrangements with V and J assigned. Such tables are incomplete; in checked studies, under half of the missing clones stem from an unresolved V gene, and the remainder is unexplained. The sample table contains about 160,000 clones; only one count was recorded for about 76% of them. Roughly 7.4% of the sample lies in the top ten. The sequencing input was PBMCs. These receptors were collected from a male donor in good health and CMV-seropositive.

This clone has more than one count but fewer than ten. The chain has TRBV6-6 and TRBJ1-1, with TRBD1 identical over 7 bases. Germline V gives CDR1 MNHNY, CDR2 SVGAGI (reference sequence). V shed 6 bases, J shed 3 bases, and the junction held 7 bases outside the gene matches. This CDR3 is 14 amino acids long. The CDR3 sequence: CASRRQGWDTEAFF. The CDR3 region has the DNA TGTGCCAGCAGGAGACAGGGATGGGACACTGAAGCTTTCTTT.

Worth noting for this clone: The same CDR3 arises from other DNA sequences in this sample as well. The chain employs TRBV18 and TRBJ2-7; 9 bases fit TRBD2. The CDR3 runs to 12 residues. The germline V gene has CDR1 KGHSH and CDR2 LQKENI. J was trimmed by 7 bases and V by 3 bases; bases with no gene match: 1. CDR3 DNA sequence: TGTGCCAGCTCACCTCTAGCGGGGGAGCAGTACTTC. This translates into CASSPLAGEQYF.

The genes are TRBV5-4 and TRBJ1-2; TRBD1 matches at 8 bases. V dropped 3 bases and J dropped 6; count of bases not matched to a gene: 4. Germline CDR1 and CDR2: SGHNT and YYREEE (reference sequence). CDR3 length equals 13 residues. The CDR3 region has the DNA TGTGCCAGCAGCTCAGGACAGGGCAATGGCTACACCTTC. The encoded protein is CASSSGQGNGYTF.